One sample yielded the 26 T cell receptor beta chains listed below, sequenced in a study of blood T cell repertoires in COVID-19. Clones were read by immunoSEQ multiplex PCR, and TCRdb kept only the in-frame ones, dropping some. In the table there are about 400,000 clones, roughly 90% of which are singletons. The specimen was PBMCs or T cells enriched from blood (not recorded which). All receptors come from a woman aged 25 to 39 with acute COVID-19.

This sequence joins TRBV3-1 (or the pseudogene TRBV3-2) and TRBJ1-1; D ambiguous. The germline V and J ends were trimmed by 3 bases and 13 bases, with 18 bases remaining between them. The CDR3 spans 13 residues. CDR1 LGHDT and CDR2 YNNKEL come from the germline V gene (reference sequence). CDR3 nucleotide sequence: TGTGCCAGCAGCCAGATCTCGTCCGGAGAGGGTTTCTTT. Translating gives CASSQISSGEGFF.

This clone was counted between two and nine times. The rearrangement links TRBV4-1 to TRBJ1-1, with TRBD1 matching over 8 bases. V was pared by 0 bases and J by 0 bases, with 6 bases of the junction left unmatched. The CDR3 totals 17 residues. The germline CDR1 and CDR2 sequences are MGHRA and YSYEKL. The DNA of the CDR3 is TGCGCCAGCAGCCAAGATCGCCGCAGGGGGCTGAACACTGAAGCTTTCTTT. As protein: CASSQDRRRGLNTEAFF.

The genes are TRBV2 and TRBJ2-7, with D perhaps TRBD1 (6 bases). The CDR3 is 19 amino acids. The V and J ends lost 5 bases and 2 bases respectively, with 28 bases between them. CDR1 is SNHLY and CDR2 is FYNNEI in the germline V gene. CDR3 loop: CASSLAARIRTEGPYEQYF. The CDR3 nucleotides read TGTGCCAGCAGTTTAGCTGCGCGAATACGGACAGAGGGGCCCTACGAGCAGTACTTC.

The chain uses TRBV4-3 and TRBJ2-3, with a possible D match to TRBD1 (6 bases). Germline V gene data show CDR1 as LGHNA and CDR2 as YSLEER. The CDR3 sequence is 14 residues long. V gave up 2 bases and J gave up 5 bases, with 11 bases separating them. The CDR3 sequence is CASSQTTGRDTQYF. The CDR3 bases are TGCGCCAGCAGCCAAACGACAGGCCGAGATACGCAGTATTTT.

CDR3: CASSQGLRGQGTDTQYF. The CDR3 DNA is TGTGCCAGCAGCCAAGGCCTCAGGGGGCAAGGCACAGATACGCAGTATTTT. V usage is TRBV3-1 (or the pseudogene TRBV3-2) and J usage is TRBJ2-3; 8 nucleotides match TRBD1. The ends lost 1 base at V and 1 base at J; junction bases unmatched: 7. This CDR3 has 17 residues. The germline V gene has CDR1 LGHDT and CDR2 YNNKEL (reference sequence).

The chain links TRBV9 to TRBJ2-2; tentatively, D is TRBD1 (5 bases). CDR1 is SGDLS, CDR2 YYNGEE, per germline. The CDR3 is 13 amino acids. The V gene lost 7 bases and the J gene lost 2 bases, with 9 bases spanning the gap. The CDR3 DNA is TGTGCCAGCGGGGCGAAAAACACCGGGGAGCTGTTTTTT. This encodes CASGAKNTGELFF.

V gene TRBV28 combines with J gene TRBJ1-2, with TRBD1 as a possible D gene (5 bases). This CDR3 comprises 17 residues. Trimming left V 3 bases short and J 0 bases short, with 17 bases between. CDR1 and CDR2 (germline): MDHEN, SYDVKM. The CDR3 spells CASSFGGAWGTNYGYTF. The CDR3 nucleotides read TGTGCCAGCAGTTTCGGAGGGGCTTGGGGAACTAACTATGGCTACACCTTC.

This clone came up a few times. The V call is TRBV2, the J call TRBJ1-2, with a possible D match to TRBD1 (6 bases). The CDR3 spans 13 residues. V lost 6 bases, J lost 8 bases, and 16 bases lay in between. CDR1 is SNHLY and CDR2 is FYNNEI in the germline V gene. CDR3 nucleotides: TGTGCCAGCAGCCCCTTCGGGACATACGGCTACACCTTC. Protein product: CASSPFGTYGYTF.

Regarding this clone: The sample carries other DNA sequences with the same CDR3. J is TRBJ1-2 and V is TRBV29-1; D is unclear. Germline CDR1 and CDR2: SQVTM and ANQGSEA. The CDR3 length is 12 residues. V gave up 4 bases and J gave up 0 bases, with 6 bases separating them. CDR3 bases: TGCAGCGTTGCCGGGTCTAACTATGGCTACACCTTC. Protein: CSVAGSNYGYTF.

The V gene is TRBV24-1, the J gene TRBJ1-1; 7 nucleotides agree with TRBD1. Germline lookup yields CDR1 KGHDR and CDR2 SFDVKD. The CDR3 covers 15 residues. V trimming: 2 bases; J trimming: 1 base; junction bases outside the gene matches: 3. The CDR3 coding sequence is TGTGCCACCAGTGATTGGGACAGATGGAACACTGAAGCTTTCTTT. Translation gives CATSDWDRWNTEAFF.

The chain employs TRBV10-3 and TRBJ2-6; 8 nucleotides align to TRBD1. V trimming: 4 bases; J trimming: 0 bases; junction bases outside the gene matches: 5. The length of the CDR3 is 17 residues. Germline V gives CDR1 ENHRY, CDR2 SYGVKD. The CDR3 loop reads CAISAGQAASGANVLTF. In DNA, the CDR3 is TGTGCCATCAGTGCGGGACAGGCTGCCTCTGGGGCCAACGTCCTGACTTTC.

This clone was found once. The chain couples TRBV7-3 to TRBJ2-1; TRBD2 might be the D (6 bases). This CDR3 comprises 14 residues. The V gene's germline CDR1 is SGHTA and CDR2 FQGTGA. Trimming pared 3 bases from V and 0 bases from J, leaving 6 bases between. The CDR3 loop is CASSLGLSYNEQFF. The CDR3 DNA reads TGTGCCAGCAGCTTGGGACTCTCCTACAATGAGCAGTTCTTC.

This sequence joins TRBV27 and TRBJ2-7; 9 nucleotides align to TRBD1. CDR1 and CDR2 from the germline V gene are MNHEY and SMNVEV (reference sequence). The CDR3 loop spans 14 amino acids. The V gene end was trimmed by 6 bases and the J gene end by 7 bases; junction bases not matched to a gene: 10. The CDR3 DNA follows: TGTGCCAGCAGCCCGGGACAGGGATTCGTTGAGCAGTACTTC. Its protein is CASSPGQGFVEQYF.

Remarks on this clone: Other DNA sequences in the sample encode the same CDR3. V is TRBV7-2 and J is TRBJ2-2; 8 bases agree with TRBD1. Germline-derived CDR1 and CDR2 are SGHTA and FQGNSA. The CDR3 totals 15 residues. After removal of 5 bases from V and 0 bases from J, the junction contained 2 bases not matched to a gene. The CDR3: CASSLQGANTGELFF. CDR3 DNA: TGTGCCAGCAGCCTACAGGGGGCGAACACCGGGGAGCTGTTTTTT.

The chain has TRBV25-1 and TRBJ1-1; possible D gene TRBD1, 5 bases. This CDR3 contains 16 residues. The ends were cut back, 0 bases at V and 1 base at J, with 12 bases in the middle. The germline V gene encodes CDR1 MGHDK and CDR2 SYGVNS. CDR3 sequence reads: CASSEYKGKGNTEAFF. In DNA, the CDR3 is TGTGCCAGCAGTGAATATAAGGGGAAGGGGAACACTGAAGCTTTCTTT.

CDR3 sequence reads: CASSFTRSDEQFF. The CDR3 bases are TGTGCCAGCAGCTTCACACGCAGCGATGAGCAGTTCTTC. The rearrangement joins TRBV7-3 to TRBJ2-1; D is uncertain. Germline V gene sequence: CDR1 SGHTA, CDR2 FQGTGA. This CDR3 is 13 amino acids long. Deletions cut 3 bases from V and 8 bases from J, with 11 bases between.

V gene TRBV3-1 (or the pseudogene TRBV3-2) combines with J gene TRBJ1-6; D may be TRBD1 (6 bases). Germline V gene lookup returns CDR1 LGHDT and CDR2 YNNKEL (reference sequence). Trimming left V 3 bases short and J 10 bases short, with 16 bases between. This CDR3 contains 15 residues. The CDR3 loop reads CASSQTWTVESPLHF. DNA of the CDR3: TGTGCCAGCAGCCAGACGTGGACAGTCGAATCACCCCTCCACTTT.

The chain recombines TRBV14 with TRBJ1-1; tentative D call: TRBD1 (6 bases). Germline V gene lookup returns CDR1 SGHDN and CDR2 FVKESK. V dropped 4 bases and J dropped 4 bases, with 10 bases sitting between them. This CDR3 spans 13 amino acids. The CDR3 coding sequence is TGTGCCAGCAGCCTACAGGGCCCCACTGAAGCTTTCTTT. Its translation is CASSLQGPTEAFF.

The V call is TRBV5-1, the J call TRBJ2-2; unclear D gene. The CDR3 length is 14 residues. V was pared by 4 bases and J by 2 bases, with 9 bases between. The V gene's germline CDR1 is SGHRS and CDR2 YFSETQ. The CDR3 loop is CASSLTQNTGELFF. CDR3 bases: TGCGCCAGCAGCCTGACTCAAAACACCGGGGAGCTGTTTTTT.

CDR3 loop: CASSLRQGKETQYF. The DNA for the CDR3 is TGTGCCAGCAGCTTAAGGCAGGGGAAAGAGACCCAGTACTTC. The rearrangement joins TRBV7-2 to TRBJ2-5; the D gene is possibly TRBD1 (6 bases). Germline CDR1 SGHTA, CDR2 FQGNSA. This CDR3 has 14 residues. Trimming took 2 bases from V and 3 from J, leaving 10 bases between them.

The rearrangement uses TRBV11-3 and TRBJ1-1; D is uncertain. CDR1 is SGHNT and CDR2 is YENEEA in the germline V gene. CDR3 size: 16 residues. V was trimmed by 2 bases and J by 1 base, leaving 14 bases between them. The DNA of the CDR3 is TGTGCCAGCAGCTTATTTGTGCGCCACTGGAACACTGAAGCTTTCTTT. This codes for CASSLFVRHWNTEAFF.

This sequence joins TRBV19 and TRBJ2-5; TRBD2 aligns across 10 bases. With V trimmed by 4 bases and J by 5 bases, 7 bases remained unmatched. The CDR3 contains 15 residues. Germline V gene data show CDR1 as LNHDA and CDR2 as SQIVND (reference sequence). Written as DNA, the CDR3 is TGTGCCAGTAGTAACCTAGCGGGGGTTGGGGAGACCCAGTACTTC. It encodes CASSNLAGVGETQYF.

The CDR3 loop is CASSLRRGAKTDTQYF. In DNA form, the CDR3 reads TGTGCCAGCAGCTTAAGAAGGGGTGCGAAGACAGATACGCAGTATTTT. The chain couples TRBV11-3 to TRBJ2-3; the D gene is possibly TRBD1 (5 bases). CDR1 is SGHNT, CDR2 YENEEA, per germline. The CDR3 totals 16 residues. Trimming shortened V by 2 bases and J by 3 bases, and 15 bases separated the two germline ends.

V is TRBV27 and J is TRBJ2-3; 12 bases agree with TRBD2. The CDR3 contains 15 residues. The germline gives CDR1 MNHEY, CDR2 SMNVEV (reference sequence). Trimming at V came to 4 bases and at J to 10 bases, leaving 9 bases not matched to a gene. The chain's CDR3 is CASSSQTSGGYAQYF. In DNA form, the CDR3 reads TGTGCCAGCAGTTCACAGACTAGCGGGGGTTATGCGCAGTATTTT.

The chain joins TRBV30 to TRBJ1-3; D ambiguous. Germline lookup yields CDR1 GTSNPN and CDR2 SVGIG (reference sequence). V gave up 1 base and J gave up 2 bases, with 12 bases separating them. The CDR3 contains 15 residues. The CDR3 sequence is CAWSARSAAGNTIYF. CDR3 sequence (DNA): TGTGCCTGGAGTGCCCGTTCGGCGGCTGGAAACACCATATATTTT.

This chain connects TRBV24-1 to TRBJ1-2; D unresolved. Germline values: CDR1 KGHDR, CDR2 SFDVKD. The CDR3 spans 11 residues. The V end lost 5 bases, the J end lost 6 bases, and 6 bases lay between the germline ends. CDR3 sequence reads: CATSAGNGYTF. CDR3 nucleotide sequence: TGTGCCACCAGTGCGGGAAATGGCTACACCTTC.